This T cell receptor (beta chain) was identified during a study of blood T cell repertoires in COVID-19. There are 15 residues in the CDR3. J was trimmed by 7 bases and V by 3 bases; bases with no gene match: 6. CDR1 is MGHRA and CDR2 is YSYEKL in the germline V gene. Assay: immunoSEQ multiplex PCR; the TCRdb copy retains only in-frame clones and omits some. The sample lists about 390,000 clones, about 87% occurring once. Followed longitudinally, the Seattle patients had been enrolled during active infection. This clone was seen once. The chain recombines TRBV4-1 with TRBJ2-2; 9 bases agree with TRBD2. Sequenced sample: peripheral blood. This TCR was sampled from a woman in her sixties or seventies with COVID-19, enrolled during active disease. The CDR3 here is CASSHQTSGSGELFF. The CDR3 nucleotides are TGCGCCAGCAGCCACCAGACTAGCGGAAGCGGGGAGCTGTTTTTT.